These 15 T cell receptor beta chains came from one sample sequenced in a study of cytomegalovirus exposure and HLA in healthy donors. Amplification used 60 Vbeta primers and 13 Jbeta primers. The data were produced by immunoSEQ multiplex PCR, yet TCRdb's version contains in-frame clones alone and is incomplete. The data hold 130,000 or so clones, with around nine tenths observed a single time. Sequencing was performed on PBMCs. The origin of the receptors is a woman between 25 and 40 years old in good health and CMV-seronegative.

V is TRBV5-6 and J is TRBJ1-1, with TRBD1 matching over 9 bases. V was pared by 6 bases and J by 4 bases, with 4 bases of the junction left unmatched. The length of the CDR3 is 13 residues. The germline gives CDR1 SGHDT, CDR2 YYEEEE. This CDR3 is CASTVTGGTEAFF. CDR3 coding DNA: TGTGCCAGCACCGTGACAGGGGGCACTGAAGCTTTCTTT.

Here the CDR3 reads CASSATGYEQYF. The CDR3 DNA sequence: TGTGCCAGCTCGGCGACAGGGTACGAGCAGTACTTC. This sequence joins TRBV18 and TRBJ2-7; 7 bases are shared with TRBD1. V trimming: 6 bases; J trimming: 4 bases; junction bases outside the gene matches: 3. Germline assignment: CDR1 KGHSH and CDR2 LQKENI. The CDR3 is 12 amino acids.

The V call is TRBV28, the J call TRBJ1-1; TRBD1 might be the D (6 bases). Germline lookup yields CDR1 MDHEN and CDR2 SYDVKM. Deletions cut 5 bases from V and 5 bases from J, with 18 bases between. The CDR3 runs to 15 residues. CDR3 in DNA: TGTGCCAGCAGTCTCCGCCCGGGGGGCTGGACTGAAGCTTTCTTT. Translating it yields CASSLRPGGWTEAFF.

The J gene is TRBJ1-1, the V gene TRBV19; D call uncertain. Germline V gene lookup returns CDR1 LNHDA and CDR2 SQIVND (reference sequence). This CDR3 has 12 amino acids. Between the trimmed V and J ends, which lost 5 bases and 2 bases, there was a span of 6 bases. The CDR3 is CASSSTNTEAFF. The CDR3 DNA sequence: TGTGCCAGTAGTTCAACTAACACTGAAGCTTTCTTT.

This chain joins TRBV5-1 and TRBJ2-1, with D maybe TRBD2 (5 bases). Trimming shortened V by 0 bases and J by 13 bases, and 8 bases separated the two germline ends. The CDR3 runs 11 residues. The V gene's germline CDR1 is SGHRS and CDR2 YFSETQ. The CDR3 region is CASSLEREQFF. The CDR3 DNA sequence: TGCGCCAGCAGCTTGGAACGGGAACAGTTCTTC.

The rearrangement joins TRBV19 to TRBJ1-1; no definite D call. The CDR3 is 13 amino acids. Germline V gene lookup returns CDR1 LNHDA and CDR2 SQIVND (reference sequence). The CDR3 DNA reads TGTGCGACCCGTTGGGGAGGGAACACTGAAGCTTTCTTT. It yields the protein CATRWGGNTEAFF.

The chain uses TRBV9 and TRBJ2-2; D perhaps matches TRBD1 (6 bases). V dropped 2 bases and J dropped 4 bases, with 15 bases sitting between them. The CDR3 runs 16 residues. Germline V gene lookup returns CDR1 SGDLS and CDR2 YYNGEE. The CDR3 sequence: CASSVSGGAGTGELFF. The CDR3 region has the DNA TGTGCCAGCAGCGTTTCTGGGGGCGCGGGCACCGGGGAGCTGTTTTTT.

The J gene is TRBJ2-1, the V gene TRBV5-4, with TRBD2 matching 9 bases. The germline gives CDR1 SGHNT, CDR2 YYREEE (reference sequence). CDR3 size: 16 residues. After removal of 1 base from V and 4 bases from J, the junction contained 6 bases not matched to a gene. The CDR3 is CASSLSLAGPYNEQFF. The CDR3 bases are TGTGCCAGCAGCTTGTCCCTAGCGGGGCCGTACAATGAGCAGTTCTTC.

V is TRBV5-4 and J is TRBJ1-1, with TRBD1 identical over 12 bases. The CDR3 contains 17 residues. V was clipped by 5 bases and J by 2 bases; unmatched bases: 10. CDR1 is SGHNT, CDR2 YYREEE, per germline (reference sequence). CDR3 nucleotides: TGTGCCAGCAGATCACCGGGACAGGGGGCGAGTAACACTGAAGCTTTCTTT. Residues: CASRSPGQGASNTEAFF.

J is TRBJ2-7 and V is TRBV19; D remains ambiguous. The V and J ends lost 6 bases and 0 bases respectively, with 9 bases between them. Germline V gives CDR1 LNHDA, CDR2 SQIVND (reference sequence). There are 13 residues in the CDR3. The CDR3 DNA is TGTGCCAGTAGCCTTGGCCTCTCCTACGAGCAGTACTTC. Translated, it gives CASSLGLSYEQYF.

The chain combines TRBV19 with TRBJ1-6, with 10 bases identical to TRBD1. CDR1 LNHDA and CDR2 SQIVND come from the germline V gene (reference sequence). The CDR3 runs to 14 residues. The V and J ends lost 6 bases and 8 bases, in that order; junction bases with no gene match: 4. CDR3 sequence (DNA): TGTGCCAGTAGCCGGGACAGGGGCGATTCACCCCTCCACTTT. This sequence encodes CASSRDRGDSPLHF.

The J gene is TRBJ1-4, the V gene TRBV7-2, with 7 bases fitting TRBD1. The CDR3 sequence is 15 residues long. Losses at the gene ends were 5 bases for V and 7 bases for J; bases not matched to a gene: 10. Germline loops: CDR1 SGHTA, CDR2 FQGNSA. Written as DNA, the CDR3 is TGTGCCAGCAGCCTCACCGACAGGGTGGGTGAAAAACTGTTTTTT. It encodes CASSLTDRVGEKLFF. Full variable domain (remainder filled in from reference TRBV7-2 and TRBJ1-4): GAGVSQSPSNKVTEKGKDVELRCDPISGHTALYWYRQSLGQGLEFLIYFQGNSAPDKSGLPSDRFSAERTGGSVSTLTIQRTQQEDSAVYLCASSLTDRVGEKLFFGSGTQLSVL.

This chain connects TRBV9 to TRBJ1-1, with TRBD1 matching 10 bases. This CDR3 comprises 14 residues. Germline-derived CDR1 and CDR2 are SGDLS and YYNGEE. V was clipped by 0 bases and J by 8 bases; unmatched bases: 4. This CDR3 reads CASSVAPGQGEAFF. The DNA of the CDR3 is TGTGCCAGCAGCGTAGCCCCGGGACAGGGGGAAGCTTTCTTT. Full variable domain (missing parts from reference TRBV9 and TRBJ1-1): DSGVTQTPKHLITATGQRVTLRCSPRSGDLSVYWYQQSLDQGLQFLIQYYNGEERAKGNILERFSAQQFPDLHSELNLSSLELGDSALYFCASSVAPGQGEAFFGQGTRLTVV.

The chain joins TRBV21-1 to TRBJ2-5; the table's D call, TRBD1, was not checked against the DNA. TRBV21-1 is listed as a pseudogene. The CDR3 has 12 residues. The CDR3 loop is CASRTGVETQYF. CDR3 nucleotides: TGTGCCAGCAGGACAGGGGTGGAGACCCAGTACTTC.

The CDR3 DNA reads TGTGCCAGCAGTCCCTCTTCCATGGGAGGGAATGAGCAGTTCTTC. It codes for CASSPSSMGGNEQFF. The chain is built from TRBV27 and TRBJ2-1; 7 bases are a match to TRBD2. The V and J ends lost 5 bases and 7 bases, in that order; junction bases with no gene match: 11. Germline assignment: CDR1 MNHEY and CDR2 SMNVEV (reference sequence). This CDR3 region has 15 residues.